The T cell receptor (beta chain) described here comes from a study of cytomegalovirus exposure and HLA in healthy donors. The study's findings and limits: Published work reported that the classifier diagnosed cytomegalovirus status with high specificity and sensitivity. Listed as cytomegalovirus-associated were around 160 TCR beta chains. Rare TCR sequences dominated, though some public TCRs recurred in many donors.

Produced via immunoSEQ multiplex PCR; TCRdb's table is partial and in-frame only. This table holds around 150,000 clones, under 95% found once. The junction had 12 bases not matched to a gene; V was cut back by 4 bases and J by 6 bases. This CDR3 region has 16 residues. CDR1 and CDR2 from the germline V gene are MNHEY and SVGAGI. With respect to this clone: The antigen is not known.

The V gene is TRBV6-5, the J gene TRBJ2-3; 8 bases are a match to TRBD1. The sequenced sample was PBMCs. The clonotype comes from a woman aged 18-35 years in good health and CMV-seropositive. In DNA form, the CDR3 reads TGTGCCAGCAGTTTAGTTCCAGGGGGCGACGTTGATACGCAGTATTTT. It yields the protein CASSLVPGGDVDTQYF.